This TCR beta chain was obtained from a study of chemoradiotherapy in HPV16-positive cancers. CDR1 is SGHRS, CDR2 YFSETQ, per germline. Trimming took off 3 bases at V and 7 bases at J, with 11 bases between the two ends. The CDR3 runs to 14 residues. Clones were read by immunoSEQ multiplex PCR, and TCRdb kept only the in-frame ones, dropping some. The sample lists under 85,000 clones, approximately 91% occurring once. Concerning this clone itself: The antigen remains unidentified.

General study findings and limits: Non-HPV-specific T cells did not expand in tumors during treatment, whereas candidate HPV-specific clones and E7-related motifs did. Only a couple of HPV16-positive patients supplied the functional HPV-specificity definition.

Over chemoradiotherapy, repertoires were sampled more than once. The sample here was blood, taken from a patient who underwent chemoradiotherapy. This chain links TRBV5-1 with TRBJ1-6; D is perhaps TRBD1 (5 bases). This TCR derives from a human donor with HPV-associated anogenital cancer. Here the CDR3 reads CASSWGSGNSPLHF. CDR3 in DNA: TGCGCCAGCAGCTGGGGGTCAGGGAATTCACCCCTCCACTTT. Full variable domain (missing parts from reference TRBV5-1 and TRBJ1-6): KAGVTQTPRYLIKTRGQQVTLSCSPISGHRSVSWYQQTPGQGLQFLFEYFSETQRNKGNFPGRFSGRQFSNSRSEMNVSTLELGDSALYLCASSWGSGNSPLHFGNGTRLTVT.